This section outlines one T cell receptor beta chain sequence together with its context. Its target is not known. Germline lookup yields CDR1 SGHRS and CDR2 YFSETQ. The CDR3 totals 15 residues. Trimming took off 5 bases at V and 0 bases at J, with 12 bases between the two ends. The sample belongs to a study of beta chain features in type 1 diabetes. Whole-study findings and limits: A moderate, significant TCRB CDR3 shortening appeared in type 1 diabetes across four CD4+ subsets.

Stem cell-like memory, regulatory, central memory and naive CD4+ cells were sorted via CD45RO/CCR7/CD25/CD127/CD95/CD27. The purity of all sorted populations exceeded 95%. The entirety of the isolated RNA underwent reverse transcription, so expressed TCRB transcripts were sequenced. Data came from immunoSEQ multiplex PCR; TCRdb stores just in-frame clones and leaves some out. The sample holds 680,000 or so clones, 13% seen once. The genes are TRBV5-1 and TRBJ1-5; no clear D gene. The sequencing input was naive CD4+ T cells from blood. This TCR derives from a young man with type 1 diabetes. The chain's CDR3 is CASSWSGDSNQPQHF. For the CDR3, the DNA is TGCGCCAGCAGTTGGAGCGGGGATAGCAATCAGCCCCAGCATTTT. The full variable domain, its missing parts supplied by reference TRBV5-1 and TRBJ1-5, is KAGVTQTPRYLIKTRGQQVTLSCSPISGHRSVSWYQQTPGQGLQFLFEYFSETQRNKGNFPGRFSGRQFSNSRSEMNVSTLELGDSALYLCASSWSGDSNQPQHFGDGTRLSIL.